This TCR beta chain was sequenced for a study of cytomegalovirus exposure and HLA in healthy donors. Study observations and caveats: Later, an analysis showed that TCR beta chains associated with HLA were more clonally expanded than others that were equally common.

On this clone itself: The antigen is undetermined.

The primer mix had 60 Vbeta and 13 Jbeta primers. Profiled with immunoSEQ multiplex PCR; TCRdb holds only in-frame clones, not every one. The data contain 160,000 or so clones, approximately 80% of them singletons. The germline V gene has CDR1 DFQATT and CDR2 SNEGSKA (reference sequence). This CDR3 is 11 amino acids long. Trimming took 5 bases from V and 4 from J, leaving 9 bases between them. Specimen: PBMCs. The sequence came from a woman in her fifties or sixties in good health and CMV-seronegative. The V call is TRBV20-1, the J call TRBJ2-7; TRBD1 might be the D (5 bases). CDR3 DNA: TGCAGTGCTCCCCAGGGATACGAGCAGTACTTC. Its translation: CSAPQGYEQYF.